This T cell receptor beta chain originates from a study of T cell responses to AZD1222 COVID-19 vaccine. The protocol was immunoSEQ multiplex PCR, while the TCRdb copy is restricted to in-frame clones and leaves out a portion. The table records about 140,000 clones, approximately 80% of them present only once. Germline CDR1 LNHDA, CDR2 SQIVND (reference sequence). The ends were cut back, 4 bases at V and 1 base at J, with 14 bases in the middle. The CDR3 sequence is 16 residues long. Here the sequenced sample was peripheral blood, taken on day 0 of AZD1222 vaccination. The sequence was obtained from an adult in good health. This rearrangement joins TRBV19 to TRBJ1-3, with TRBD1 as a possible D gene (5 bases). CDR3: CASSTSRRGSGNTIYF. The CDR3, as DNA: TGTGCCAGTAGTACCTCCAGGAGGGGATCTGGAAACACCATATATTTT.